Sequencing of this T cell receptor (beta chain) was carried out in a study of T cell responses to AZD1222 COVID-19 vaccine. Produced via immunoSEQ multiplex PCR; TCRdb's table is partial and in-frame only. The table includes 130,000 to 150,000 clones, approximately 93% detected once. This CDR3 spans 14 amino acids. Trimming removed 4 bases at V and 2 bases at J, with 10 bases between. The germline V gene encodes CDR1 SGDLS and CDR2 YYNGEE. The clonotype was recovered from an adult who had recovered from COVID-19. The input for sequencing was peripheral blood, taken after recovery from COVID-19. The V and J genes are TRBV9 and TRBJ1-5; D is ambiguous. The CDR3 region is CASSPREGNQPQHF. The CDR3 DNA sequence: TGTGCCAGCAGCCCCCGCGAGGGCAATCAGCCCCAGCATTTT.